This paragraph covers one T cell receptor (beta chain) sequence. The junction shows a germline mismatch at one end, possibly a read error. This specimen belongs to a study of cytomegalovirus exposure and HLA in healthy donors. Study-level information: Earlier findings included roughly 120 million unique TCR beta sequences obtained from approximately 170 million T cells.

CDR1 is MNHNS, CDR2 SASEGT, per germline. The CDR3 length is 15 residues. The PCR ran on 60 Vbeta and 13 Jbeta primers. Libraries were prepared by immunoSEQ multiplex PCR; TCRdb keeps only in-frame clonotypes and omits some of them. The table for this sample gives about 140,000 clones. This sequence originates from a woman aged 18-30 years in good health and CMV-seronegative. Sequencing was done on a sample of PBMCs. The gene calls are TRBV6-1 and TRBJ1-2; D is possibly TRBD1 (6 bases). The CDR3 coding sequence is TGTGCCAGCAATGAAAGTAGGGGACAAATCTATGGCTACACCTTC. Translating gives CASNESRGQIYGYTF.